This passage covers 14 T cell receptor beta chains from one sample sequenced in a study of blood T cell repertoires in COVID-19. TCRdb's copy holds only in-frame clones and misses some; the assay was immunoSEQ multiplex PCR. The sample contains some 200,000 clones, 80% of which appear only once. The sequencing input was peripheral blood. These receptors were obtained from a woman aged 70-85 years with acute or convalescent COVID-19.

The rearrangement uses TRBV7-2 and TRBJ1-5, with D possibly being TRBD1 (5 bases). The CDR3 length is 15 residues. V gave up 5 bases and J gave up 4 bases, with 15 bases separating them. Looked up from germline, CDR1 is SGHTA and CDR2 is FQGNSA. The CDR3 DNA is TGTGCCAGCAGCCTTACAGGTAGATTGAATCAGCCCCAGCATTTT. Residues: CASSLTGRLNQPQHF.

The rearrangement links TRBV6-2 or TRBV6-3 to TRBJ2-5; D gene ambiguous. V lost 3 bases, J lost 1 base, and 9 bases lay in between. The CDR3 is 14 residues long. CDR1 MNHEY and CDR2 SVGEGT come from the germline V gene. The CDR3 reads CASSYAQLQETQYF. Written as DNA, the CDR3 is TGTGCCAGCAGTTATGCTCAACTCCAAGAGACCCAGTACTTC.

The chain recombines TRBV23-1 with TRBJ1-5; TRBD1 is a possible D gene (6 bases). TRBV23-1 is an ORF, and what it does is uncertain. Trimming cost V 2 bases and J 1 base, with 15 bases left between them. The CDR3 totals 17 residues. Here the CDR3 reads CASSQPTGIRSNQPQHF. CDR3 nucleotide sequence: TGCGCCAGCAGTCAACCTACAGGGATTCGGAGCAATCAGCCCCAGCATTTT.

The chain is built from TRBV9 and TRBJ2-1; 11 nucleotides match TRBD1. CDR1 and CDR2 (germline): SGDLS, YYNGEE. The V and J ends lost 4 bases and 6 bases, in that order; junction bases with no gene match: 9. The CDR3 consists of 16 residues. The DNA of the CDR3 is TGTGCCAGCAGCATCACCCCCGGGACAGGGGGCAATGAGCAGTTCTTC. As protein: CASSITPGTGGNEQFF.

The table lists this clone with a few counts. Other DNA sequences in this sample translate to the same CDR3. DNA for the CDR3: TGTGCCTGGAGTTCCCGCTACGAGCAGTACTTC. It is translated as CAWSSRYEQYF. The V call is TRBV30, the J call TRBJ2-7; D remains unclear. This CDR3 is built from 11 residues. V lost 2 bases to trimming and J lost 3 bases, with 5 bases between them. From germline, CDR1 is GTSNPN and CDR2 SVGIG (reference sequence).

V is TRBV5-1 and J is TRBJ2-3, with a weak D call TRBD1 (5 bases). Trimming shortened V by 4 bases and J by 4 bases, and 16 bases separated the two germline ends. This CDR3 spans 15 amino acids. Germline CDR1 and CDR2: SGHRS and YFSETQ. The CDR3: CASSEQGRSPDTQYF. The CDR3 coding sequence is TGCGCCAGCAGCGAGCAGGGAAGATCTCCAGATACGCAGTATTTT.

This rearrangement joins TRBV5-1 to TRBJ2-3; 7 nucleotides agree with TRBD2. The CDR3 contains 16 residues. Germline trimming cut 4 bases from V and 2 bases from J; bases unmatched to any gene: 10. Germline-derived CDR1 and CDR2 are SGHRS and YFSETQ. Written as DNA, the CDR3 is TGCGCCAGCAGCCCGGGGACTAACCCTCCCACAGATACGCAGTATTTT. Protein: CASSPGTNPPTDTQYF. Full variable domain (remainder filled in from reference TRBV5-1 and TRBJ2-3): KAGVTQTPRYLIKTRGQQVTLSCSPISGHRSVSWYQQTPGQGLQFLFEYFSETQRNKGNFPGRFSGRQFSNSRSEMNVSTLELGDSALYLCASSPGTNPPTDTQYFGPGTRLTVL.

The rearrangement uses TRBV9 and TRBJ1-2; D may be TRBD1 (6 bases). The CDR3 is made up of 13 amino acids. Germline CDR1 reads SGDLS; CDR2 reads YYNGEE. The ends were cut back, 6 bases at V and 2 bases at J, with 11 bases in the middle. CDR3 protein: CASTSTGNYGYTF. CDR3 coding DNA: TGTGCCAGCACATCCACAGGGAACTATGGCTACACCTTC.

The V call is TRBV6-7, the J call TRBJ2-7, with 7 positions matching TRBD1. TRBV6-7 is an ORF, and what it does is uncertain. The CDR3 consists of 15 residues. Unmatched junction bases numbered 6, after V lost 4 bases and J lost 0 bases. In DNA form, the CDR3 reads TGTGCCAGCAGTTGCGTCACAGGGGCCTCCTACGAGCAGTACTTC. The encoded protein is CASSCVTGASYEQYF.

This clone was seen only once. The chain joins TRBV5-5 to TRBJ2-5, with D tentatively TRBD1 (5 bases). V lost 2 bases to trimming and J lost 1 base, with 6 bases between them. The V gene's germline CDR1 is SGHKS and CDR2 YYEKEE (reference sequence). The length of the CDR3 is 13 residues. As DNA, the CDR3 is TGTGCCAGCAGCTTTCAGGGCCAAGAGACCCAGTACTTC. Its protein product is CASSFQGQETQYF.

The chain has TRBV7-6 and TRBJ2-1, with 16 bases aligning to TRBD2. Trimming at V came to 5 bases and at J to 0 bases, leaving 4 bases not matched to a gene. Germline V gene sequence: CDR1 SGHVS, CDR2 FNYEAQ. The CDR3 loop spans 18 amino acids. CDR3 sequence: CASSLGTSGGVSYNEQFF. For the CDR3, the DNA is TGTGCCAGCAGCCTTGGGACTAGCGGGGGGGTCTCCTACAATGAGCAGTTCTTC.

This clone showed up just a few times. V and J are TRBV5-6 and TRBJ1-6; TRBD1 agrees at 8 bases. The CDR3 contains 18 residues. Germline V lookup: CDR1 SGHDT, CDR2 YYEEEE. V gave up 0 bases and J gave up 7 bases; unmatched junction bases: 12. The CDR3 region is CASSLVWYRTGRNSPLHF. The CDR3 DNA sequence: TGTGCCAGCAGCTTGGTATGGTATCGGACAGGGAGGAATTCACCCCTCCACTTT.

This clone was seen more than once but under ten times. The J gene is TRBJ2-2, the V gene TRBV6-5; D is possibly TRBD1 (5 bases). Germline CDR1 and CDR2: MNHEY and SVGAGI. The CDR3 length is 14 residues. Trimming removed 6 bases from V and 7 bases from J, with 15 bases in between. The CDR3 DNA is TGTGCCAGCAGAAAAGGGTGGACAATCGGGGAGCTGTTTTTT. Translation gives CASRKGWTIGELFF.

The rearrangement links TRBV3-1 (or the pseudogene TRBV3-2) to TRBJ2-1, with 9 bases lining up with TRBD2. Per the germline V gene, CDR1 is LGHDT and CDR2 is YNNKEL (reference sequence). The ends lost 4 bases at V and 7 bases at J; junction bases unmatched: 8. This CDR3 has 15 amino acids. The CDR3 nucleotides are TGTGCCAGCAGCCCCGTGCGGGGGGGCCTAAATGAGCAGTTCTTC. Protein: CASSPVRGGLNEQFF.